This TCR beta chain was retrieved from a study of blood T cell repertoires in COVID-19 (dated by TCRdb to the early 2020s). About the investigation overall: Samples from collaborators originated in the United States, Italy and Spain and spanned both the acute and convalescent phases of COVID-19. The material from the prospective study consisted of cDNA or gDNA derived from T cells, B-cell-depleted T cells, or PBMCs. Deeply sampled blood TCRbeta repertoires from subjects exposed to, actively infected with, or recovered from COVID-19 were included in the dataset. A freely available public database, intended as a resource for researchers studying the immune response to SARS-CoV-2, is where the repertoires were released. The samples were drawn from two sources: the first 160 participants of the ongoing ImmuneRACE study, and 950 to 1,500 subjects contributed by 6 global collaborators. A de-identified subject ID, COVID-19 status, age in years and sex were almost always included in the sample metadata. Where available, HLA class I and class II types were taken from metadata supplied by the sample provider and were not determined by assay-based typing.

The collaborating institutions used their own protocols to collect whole blood in K2EDTA tubes. For TCRbeta analysis, collaborator samples were shipped as frozen whole blood, as isolated PBMCs, or as DNA extracted from either sample type. TCRbeta CDR3 regions were amplified from genomic DNA using the immunoSEQ Assay, a bias-controlled multiplex PCR. Per the authors' processing: The number of nucleated cells in each sample was estimated by amplification of reference gene primers within the assay. To quantify the absolute abundance of each unique TCRbeta CDR3 rearrangement, sequence reads were collapsed and filtered. For each sample, productive Simpson clonality was calculated as the square root of Simpson's diversity index across productive rearrangements. What TCRdb holds here is the immuneACCESS table cut down to in-frame rearrangements. Part of the clones is not present; checked against another copy, under half of the missing clones reflect an unresolved V gene, and the others are unexplained. Clone size and V and J calls were adopted from that table, with D and trimming inferred from the DNA. In this sample the table shows over 200,000 clones, 84% of which occur a single time. The top ten constitute 15% to 20% of the sample.

What the study reported, not specific to this receptor: How much clinical and demographic metadata was included differed by source and by participant, and the metadata was provided uncurated.

The cysteine opens and the phenylalanine closes a CDR3 of 13 amino acids. Just CDR3 DNA is preserved here, 39 bases in frame from base 1. V sheds 3 bases and J sheds 9 bases, leaving 11 bases between their ends. CDR1 and CDR2 are read off the germline V gene as KGHDR and SFDVKD. A note on this clone: Its antigen remains undetermined. Base qualities are not recorded, but no much larger clone differs from it by a single base.

The sample consisted of peripheral blood. The rearrangement combines TRBV24-1 with TRBJ2-1; D gene: possibly TRBD1, on 5 matching bases. The receptor comes from an elderly woman with active or convalescent COVID-19. DNA sequence: TGTGCCACCAGTGATCCCCAGGGATTTGAGCAGTTCTTC. Translated, this gives CATSDPQGFEQFF.